The 9 T cell receptor beta chains in this list originate from one sample, sequenced in a study of human T cells and chemical hapten exposure. Described time point: pre-sensitization, week 0. Treatment indicated: therapeutic diphenylcyclopropenone sensitization with weekly scalp DPC. TCRdb reanalysed the RACE reads using MiXCR and keeps one entry per CDR3 protein. The data hold roughly 260,000 distinct CDR3 sequences, with about 9% observed a single time. The input for sequencing was whole blood, taken in connection with sensitization to the hapten diphenylcyclopropenone (DPC). These receptors all come from a woman between 40 and 50 years old with alopecia areata. Some clones in this sample may be carry-over from other donors' samples.

This clonotype occurred a few times. This sequence joins TRBV29-1 and TRBJ2-1; TRBD1 aligns across 7 bases. The junction had 7 bases not matched to a gene; V was cut back by 6 bases and J by 5 bases. This CDR3 comprises 13 residues. In germline, CDR1 is SQVTM, CDR2 ANQGSEA. In nucleotides, the CDR3 is TGCAGCGTATGGGACAGTTGGAACAATGAGCAGTTCTTC. Translated: CSVWDSWNNEQFF.

The chain is built from TRBV5-1 and TRBJ1-2; weak D call: TRBD1 (5 bases). Deletions cut 0 bases from V and 4 bases from J, with 10 bases between. The germline CDR1 and CDR2 sequences are SGHRS and YFSETQ. The CDR3 spans 14 residues. For the CDR3, the DNA is TGCGCCAGCAGCTTGGCCGTCCAGGGCTATGGCTACACCTTC. Its translation: CASSLAVQGYGYTF. Looking up the rest from reference TRBV5-1 and TRBJ1-2 gives the full variable domain: KAGVTQTPRYLIKTRGQQVTLSCSPISGHRSVSWYQQTPGQGLQFLFEYFSETQRNKGNFPGRFSGRQFSNSRSEMNVSTLELGDSALYLCASSLAVQGYGYTFGSGTRLTVV.

This clonotype was recorded at least ten times. CDR3 nucleotides: TGTGCCAGCAGGCAGGTTAACAATCAGCCCCAGCATTTT. Encoded protein: CASRQVNNQPQHF. This sequence joins TRBV6-1 and TRBJ1-5; D is ambiguous. V lost 6 bases, J lost 3 bases, and 9 bases lay in between. In germline, CDR1 is MNHNS, CDR2 SASEGT. CDR3 length: 13 residues.

The rearrangement uses TRBV4-1 and TRBJ2-3; TRBD2 aligns across 7 bases. This CDR3 has 17 amino acids. Germline V gives CDR1 MGHRA, CDR2 YSYEKL. Trimming at V came to 0 bases and at J to 2 bases, leaving 8 bases not matched to a gene. The CDR3 DNA sequence: TGCGCCAGCAGCCAAGATGGGTCTAGCGGATACACAGATACGCAGTATTTT. This translates into CASSQDGSSGYTDTQYF.

The rearrangement joins TRBV7-8 to TRBJ2-4; no definite D call. Germline CDR1 reads SGHVS; CDR2 reads FQNEAQ. The CDR3 has 10 amino acids. Trimming shortened V by 11 bases and J by 15 bases, and 17 bases separated the two germline ends. The CDR3 DNA follows: TGTGCCGCCTTCCCACGGACGGGGTACTTC. Translated, it gives CAAFPRTGYF. The full variable domain, rest sourced from reference TRBV7-8 and TRBJ2-4, is GAGVSQSPRYKVAKRGQDVALRCDPISGHVSLFWYQQALGQGPEFLTYFQNEAQLDKSGLPSDRFFAERPEGSVSTLKIQRTQQEDSAVYLCAAFPRTGYFGAGTRLSVL.

This clonotype was observed many times. The rearrangement joins TRBV12-3 or TRBV12-4 to TRBJ2-2; 9 bases are shared with TRBD1. Trimming at V came to 5 bases and at J to 3 bases, leaving 13 bases not matched to a gene. The CDR3 runs to 18 residues. CDR3 sequence reads: CASSKEDRGFWDTGELFF. As DNA, the CDR3 is TGTGCCAGCAGTAAAGAGGACAGGGGATTTTGGGACACCGGGGAGCTGTTTTTT.

Many counts were recorded for this clonotype. The chain carries TRBV9 and TRBJ2-2, with D hard to call. Germline CDR1 SGDLS, CDR2 YYNGEE. This CDR3 is built from 13 residues. V lost 0 bases, J lost 6 bases, and 6 bases lay in between. The CDR3 loop is CASSVGSPGELFF. DNA for the CDR3: TGTGCCAGCAGCGTAGGGAGTCCCGGGGAGCTGTTTTTT.

This clonotype was counted a few times. The CDR3 bases are TGCAGTGCTAGAGTGGCTAGCGGGAGTGTCGACAATGAGCAGTTCTTC. It yields the protein CSARVASGSVDNEQFF. The chain couples TRBV20-1 to TRBJ2-1; TRBD2 matches at 10 bases. V lost 1 base, J lost 5 bases, and 8 bases stayed unmatched. Germline assignment: CDR1 DFQATT and CDR2 SNEGSKA (reference sequence). The CDR3 extends over 16 amino acids.

This clonotype turned up a few times. V gene TRBV4-2 combines with J gene TRBJ2-1; D not certain. The germline V gene has CDR1 LGHNA and CDR2 YNFKEQ. The CDR3 contains 13 residues. V lost 4 bases, J lost 2 bases, and 6 bases lay in between. The CDR3 here is CASSRDAYNEQFF. CDR3 nucleotides: TGTGCCAGCAGCCGGGATGCCTACAATGAGCAGTTCTTC.